This T cell receptor (beta chain) was sequenced during a study of blood T cells in healthy people across ages (dated by TCRdb to the mid-2010s). Describing the broader study: In model experiments, template switching captured about one uniquely barcoded TCR beta cDNA molecule for every two T cells. Using deep sequencing normalized with unique cDNA molecular identifiers, the study measured how TCR beta repertoire diversity changes with age. The donors were divided into four age groups: young (average around 17 years), middle-aged (roughly 42), aged (around 67) and long-lived (82). Using the same blood draw, the study looked at two additional independent replicas of 1 million unique cDNA reads for two donors, one aged 18 to 29 and the other aged 80 or older. General findings and caveats noted by the study authors: Compared with the aged group, more naive CD4+ T cells, fewer expanded clones and increased TCR diversity were shown by the long-lived group, suggesting age selection. Estimates of total diversity based on one million sequenced T cells were regarded as lower bounds and as underestimates. Donor CMV infection status was unknown, potentially confounding age-related changes in expanded clonotypes. Observed TCR beta diversity per million T cells fell roughly linearly with age, and a significant reduction was already apparent by age around 40. A strong correlation was found between observed TCR beta diversity and the percentage of naive T cells measured by flow cytometry. Bulk unsorted PBMC profiling prevented conclusive comparison of naive and antigen-experienced compartments.

Germline trimming: 6 bases from V, 5 bases from J; junction bases outside gene matches: 12. Including cysteine and phenylalanine, the CDR3 has 16 amino acids. Only the CDR3 DNA stays, 48 bases, in frame from base 1. The germline V gene encodes CDR1 DFQATT and CDR2 SNEGSKA (reference sequence). This clonotype was picked up a small number of times. Its binding antigen is unknown. No base qualities exist here, and no much larger clone lies one base off it. The donors were roughly 39 Caucasian individuals from Russia, aged 6 to 90 years, who were systemically healthy. Around 10 milliliters of peripheral blood were collected from each donor into EDTA-treated Vacutainer tubes. PBMCs were isolated by Ficoll-Paque density-gradient centrifugation, with at least 7 million obtained per sample. Total RNA was extracted from PBMCs with Trizol reagent, with at least 5 micrograms obtained per sample. The percentages of naive CD45RAhigh/CD27high T cells were determined by flow cytometry on a PBMC aliquot from every donor.

Libraries were prepared through 5' RACE. These reads were obtained on an Illumina HiSeq 2500. A second PCR of about 7 to 12 cycles was run with a J-beta primer mix and a sample-barcoded 5' primer. A template-switch 5' adaptor carrying 12 random nucleotides introduced a unique molecular identifier onto each TCR beta cDNA molecule. Each sample yielded at least 2.5 million CDR3-containing paired-end reads. The Mint cDNA synthesis kit, primed by a TRBC-specific oligonucleotide, was used to synthesize first-strand cDNA from all RNA. All cDNA was treated with uracil-DNA glycosylase and then went through a first 18-cycle PCR with the universal primers M1SS and BC2_uni_R. As for the original processing: Each sample was normalized by randomly selecting 1 million high-quality reads, each carrying a distinct molecular identifier. Instead of being binned into consensus sequences, reads with shared molecular identifiers were discarded. MiTCR, with a Q25 quality threshold and the strictest error-elimination algorithm, was used for CDR3 identification, clonotype clustering and error correction. A nonparametric unseen species model with Euler transformation was used to estimate a lower bound on total TCR beta diversity. TCRdb cleaned the public reads at Q25 with fastp, built clones with MiXCR and kept in-frame beta chains. CDR3 protein sequences are deduplicated, and each keeps its most common genes and DNA. The V and J calls and clone size come from TCRdb's table, not from the authors' own analysis. The sample records 750,000 or so distinct CDR3 sequences, roughly 25% of which are singletons. Under 9.5% of the sample is held by the ten biggest clonotypes.

These same data were also listed under a study on T cells of mothers and their children. The second study also describes: Nine systemically healthy Caucasian individuals, comprising three mothers and their six children, were included as donors. cDNA synthesis consumed the entire amount of extracted RNA, loaded at about 1.5 ug RNA in each 15 ul reaction. In the second PCR, the M1S primer introduced both the sample barcodes and 2-4 random nucleotides. Over 10 million TCR beta CDR3 reads came from each mother, compared with some 3.1 million reads from each child. In both related and unrelated pairs, thymic selection shapes the output of TCR recombination in a similar way, with inherited differences having only a minor effect. Normalized repertoire overlap was always slightly but never significantly higher in related than unrelated mother-child pairs. No persistent microchimeric T cell clones were found, with a detection sensitivity of 75 to 100 clones per million clonotypes. Deep NGS was used in the study to compare the TCR beta repertoires of mothers and children and to look for features that separate related mother-child pairs from unrelated individuals. The mean age was around 40 +/- 4 years for the mothers and about 10 +/- 4 years for the children. After adapter ligation with NEBNext reagents, the libraries were sequenced on Illumina HiSeq 2000 with 100+100 nt paired-end reads. To prevent cross-contamination, the mother and child libraries were prepared one month apart and sequenced in separate runs. For each donor, somewhere between roughly 500,000 and 2,100,000 distinct TCR beta clonotypes were identified. Naive TCR beta clonotypes were estimated from low-frequency clonotypes matched to each donor's FACS-determined naive share, without sorting.

The sample consisted of blood. The source of this sequence is a boy aged 5-17 years in good health. The V gene is TRBV20-1 and the J gene is TRBJ2-5, and TRBD2 aligns with 13 junction nucleotides. For the CDR3, the sequence is CSAYEWTSGSGETQYF. The nucleotides read TGCAGTGCCTATGAATGGACTAGCGGGAGCGGGGAGACCCAGTACTTC.